This T cell receptor beta chain was retrieved from a study of blood T cells in healthy people across ages (dated by TCRdb to the mid-2010s). Concerning the study at large: Template switching captured roughly one uniquely barcoded TCR beta cDNA molecule per two T cells in model experiments. Using deep sequencing normalized with unique cDNA molecular identifiers, the study measured how TCR beta repertoire diversity changes with age. The donors were divided into four age groups: young (average approximately 17 years), middle-aged (roughly 40), aged (approximately 64) and long-lived (roughly 82). To avoid experimental bias, donors of different ages were spread randomly across the sequencing lanes. For two donors (one aged 18 to 30 and one aged 80 or older), the study analyzed two additional independent replicas of 1 million unique cDNA reads from the same blood draw.

Broad study findings and their caveats: The CMV infection status of donors was not known, potentially confounding age-related changes in expanded clonotypes. Bulk unsorted PBMC profiling prevented conclusive comparison of naive and antigen-experienced compartments. The long-lived group showed more naive CD4+ T cells, fewer expanded clones and increased TCR diversity than the aged group, suggesting age selection. Estimates of total diversity based on one million sequenced T cells were regarded as lower bounds and as underestimates. As age increased, observed TCR beta diversity per million T cells dropped in a roughly linear way, and a significant reduction was already evident by age about 40. There was a strong correlation between observed TCR beta diversity and the percentage of naive T cells measured by flow cytometry.

In this sample, this clonotype turned up many times. Its antigen target is currently unknown. Per-base qualities were not stored, and no clone one base away is much larger. Receptors were amplified or captured by 5' RACE. Sequencing was carried out with an Illumina HiSeq 2500. A second PCR of roughly 6 to 11 cycles was performed with a sample-barcoded 5' primer and a J-beta primer mix. Each TCR beta cDNA molecule received a unique molecular identifier from a template-switch 5' adaptor carrying 12 random nucleotides. Each sample yielded at least 2.5 million CDR3-containing paired-end reads. The Mint cDNA synthesis kit, primed by a TRBC-specific oligonucleotide, was used to synthesize first-strand cDNA from all RNA. All cDNA was treated with uracil-DNA glycosylase and then went through a first 18-cycle PCR with the universal primers M1SS and BC2_uni_R. Per the original workflow: For normalization, 1 million high-quality reads, each with a distinct molecular identifier, were randomly selected from each sample. Instead of being binned into consensus sequences, reads that shared molecular identifiers were thrown out. MiTCR, with a Q25 quality threshold and the strictest error-elimination algorithm, was used for CDR3 identification, clonotype clustering and error correction. A nonparametric unseen species model using Euler transformation provided a lower-bound estimate of total TCR beta diversity. TCRdb reanalyzed the raw reads on its own, using fastp at Q25 for trimming and MiXCR for clone calling, and kept in-frame beta chains. Records with the same CDR3 protein are collapsed into one entry carrying the most frequent genes and DNA. TCRdb's processing, not the study's, gives the V and J calls here. The sample table lists roughly 650,000 distinct CDR3 sequences, about 34% of them with a count of one. Approximately 15% of the sample is in the top ten clones.

Taken from the germline V gene, the CDR1 and CDR2 loops are SGHVS and FNYEAQ. The CDR3 goes from the cysteine to the phenylalanine over 16 residues. Here the CDR3 DNA is all that survives: 48 bases in frame from base 1. Here V drops 3 bases and J drops 1 base, and the junction holds 6 bases not matched to any gene. Systemically healthy Caucasian individuals from Russia, 39 in total and aged about 6 to 90 years, were included as donors. Approximately 9 milliliters of peripheral blood were collected from each donor into EDTA-treated Vacutainer tubes. Ficoll-Paque density-gradient centrifugation was used to isolate PBMCs, with at least 7 million per sample. Total RNA was extracted from PBMCs with Trizol reagent, with at least 5 micrograms obtained per sample. The percentages of naive CD45RAhigh/CD27high T cells were determined by flow cytometry on a PBMC aliquot from every donor.

This clonotype originated in a woman of 80 years or more in good health. Donor details come from another sample of the same person, matched by shared clones. This chain is built from TRBV7-6 and TRBJ2-3, and TRBD1 aligns with 8 junction nucleotides. Sequenced sample: blood. The encoded CDR3 is CASSFGPGQGTDTQYF. The bases are TGTGCCAGCAGCTTCGGACCGGGACAGGGCACAGATACGCAGTATTTT.